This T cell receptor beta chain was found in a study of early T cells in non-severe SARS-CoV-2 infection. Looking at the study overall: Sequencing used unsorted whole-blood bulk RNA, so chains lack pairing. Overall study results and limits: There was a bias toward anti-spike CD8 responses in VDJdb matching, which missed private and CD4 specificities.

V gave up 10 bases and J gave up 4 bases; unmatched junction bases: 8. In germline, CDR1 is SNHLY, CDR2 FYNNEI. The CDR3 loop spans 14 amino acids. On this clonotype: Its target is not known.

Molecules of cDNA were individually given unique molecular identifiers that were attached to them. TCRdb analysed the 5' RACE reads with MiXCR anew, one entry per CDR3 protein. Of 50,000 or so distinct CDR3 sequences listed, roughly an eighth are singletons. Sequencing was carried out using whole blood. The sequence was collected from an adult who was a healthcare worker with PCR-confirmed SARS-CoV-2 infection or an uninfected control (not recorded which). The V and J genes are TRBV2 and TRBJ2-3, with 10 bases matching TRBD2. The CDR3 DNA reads TGTGCCACCTCTAGCGGGAGCAACTCAGATACGCAGTATTTT. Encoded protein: CATSSGSNSDTQYF. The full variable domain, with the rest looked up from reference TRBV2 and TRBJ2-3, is EPEVTQTPSHQVTQMGQEVILRCVPISNHLYFYWYRQILGQKVEFLVSFYNNEISEKSEIFDDQFSVERPDGSNFTLKIRSTKLEDSAMYFCATSSGSNSDTQYFGPGTRLTVL.